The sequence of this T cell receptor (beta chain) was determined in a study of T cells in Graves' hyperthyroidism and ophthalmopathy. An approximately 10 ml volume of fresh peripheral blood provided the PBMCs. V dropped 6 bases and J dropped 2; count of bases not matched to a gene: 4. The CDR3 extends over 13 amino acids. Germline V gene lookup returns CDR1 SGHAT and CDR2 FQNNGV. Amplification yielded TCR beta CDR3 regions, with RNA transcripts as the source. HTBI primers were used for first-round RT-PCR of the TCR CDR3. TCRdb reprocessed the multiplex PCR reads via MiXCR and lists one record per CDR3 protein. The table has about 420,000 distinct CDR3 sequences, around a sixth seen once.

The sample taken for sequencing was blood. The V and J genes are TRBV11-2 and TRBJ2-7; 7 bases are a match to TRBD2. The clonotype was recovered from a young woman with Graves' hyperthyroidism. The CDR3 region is CASRPGGAYEQYF. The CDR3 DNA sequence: TGTGCCAGCAGACCGGGGGGAGCCTACGAGCAGTACTTC.